The clone carrying this T cell receptor beta chain was seen only a few times. The data are from a study of beta chain features in type 1 diabetes. Reverse transcription of all isolated RNA meant that expressed TCRB transcripts were sequenced. Repertoires were generated with immunoSEQ multiplex PCR, while TCRdb's copy carries only in-frame clones and drops some. The sample contains fewer than 650,000 clones, about 16% of which appear only once. Germline assignment: CDR1 MNHEY and CDR2 SMNVEV (reference sequence). V lost 8 bases and J lost 0, with 20 bases in between. The CDR3 sequence is 18 residues long.

This chain connects TRBV27 to TRBJ1-6; D possibly corresponds to TRBD1 (6 bases). This TCR derives from a man between 18 and 35 years old in good health. Material: naive CD4+ T cells from blood. The DNA of the CDR3 is TGTGCCAGCGGAACAGGGACCTACGGGAGCTCCTATAATTCACCCCTCCACTTT. Residues: CASGTGTYGSSYNSPLHF.